Sequencing of this T cell receptor (beta chain) was carried out in a study of T-cell reconstitution after alpha-beta-depleted transplantation in children. Findings and limits, study-wide: Day-60 TCRbeta diversity that was high in some patients was derived from surviving recipient T cells and thymic progenitors.

TCRbeta library preparation incorporated unique molecular identifiers. TCRdb re-derived calls from the PCR reads in MiXCR, one entry per CDR3 protein. The sample has hundreds of thousands of distinct CDR3 sequences, about an eighth seen once. V trimming: 5 bases; J trimming: 1 base; junction bases outside the gene matches: 16. CDR1 and CDR2 from the germline V gene are DFQATT and SNEGSKA (reference sequence). There are 19 residues in the CDR3. This clonotype was observed a few times. Its antigen is currently unknown. The sequencing used PBMCs, collected before TCRalphabeta/CD19-depleted stem cell transplant. This sequence was found in a girl under 10 years old with congenital amegakaryocytic thrombocytopenia, due to receive a stem cell transplant. The genes are TRBV20-1 and TRBJ2-1; TRBD2 agrees at 11 bases. CDR3 nucleotides: TGCAGTGCTGTCAGTCTACTAGCGGGAGAATGGGAGTCCTACAATGAGCAGTTCTTC. Protein: CSAVSLLAGEWESYNEQFF.